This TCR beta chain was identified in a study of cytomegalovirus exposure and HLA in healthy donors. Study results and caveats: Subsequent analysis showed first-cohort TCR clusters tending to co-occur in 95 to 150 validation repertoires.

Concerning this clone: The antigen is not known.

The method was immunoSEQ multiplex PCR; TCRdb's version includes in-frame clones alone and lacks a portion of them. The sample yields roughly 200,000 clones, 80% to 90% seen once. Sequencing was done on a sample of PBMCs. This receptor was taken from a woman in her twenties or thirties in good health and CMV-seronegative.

CDR3 DNA sequence: TGTGCCAGCAGCCAGCGGACAGAGACTTCACCCCTCCACTTT. Translated: CASSQRTETSPLHF. This sequence joins TRBV13 and TRBJ1-6, with TRBD1 as a possible D gene (6 bases). V lost 5 bases, J lost 9 bases, and 14 bases lay in between. The CDR3 sequence is 14 residues long. Germline V CDR1 and CDR2: PRHDT, FYEKMQ (reference sequence).